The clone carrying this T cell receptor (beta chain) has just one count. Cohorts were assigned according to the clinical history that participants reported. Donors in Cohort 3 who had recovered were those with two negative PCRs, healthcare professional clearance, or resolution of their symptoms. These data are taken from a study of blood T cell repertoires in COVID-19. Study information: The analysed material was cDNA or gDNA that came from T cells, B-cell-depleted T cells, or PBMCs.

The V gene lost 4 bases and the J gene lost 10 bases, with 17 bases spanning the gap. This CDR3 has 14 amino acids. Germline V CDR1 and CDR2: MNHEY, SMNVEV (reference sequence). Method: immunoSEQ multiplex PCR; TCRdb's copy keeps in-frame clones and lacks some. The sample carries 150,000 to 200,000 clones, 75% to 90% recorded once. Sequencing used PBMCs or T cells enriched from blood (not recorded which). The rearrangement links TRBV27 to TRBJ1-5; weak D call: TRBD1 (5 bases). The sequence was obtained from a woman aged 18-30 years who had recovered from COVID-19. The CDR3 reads CASSSRTGHGPQHF. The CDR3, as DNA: TGTGCCAGCAGTTCCCGCACAGGACATGGACCCCAGCATTTT.